These 28 T cell receptor beta chains came from one sample sequenced in a study of T cells after yellow fever vaccination. TCRdb recomputed calls from the 5' RACE reads with MiXCR, one row per CDR3 protein. This table has 500,000 to 650,000 distinct CDR3 sequences, 9% to 15% appearing once. This sample comprised PBMCs, obtained on the day of the yellow fever booster vaccination. These receptor sequences come from a man aged 25-45 years who received the YFV17D yellow fever vaccine.

The chain has TRBV11-2 and TRBJ2-7; 10 positions match TRBD2. The CDR3 is made up of 14 amino acids. Germline V gene data show CDR1 as SGHAT and CDR2 as FQNNGV. V shed 6 bases, J shed 3 bases, and the junction held 5 bases outside the gene matches. The CDR3 sequence: CASSSSGSNYEQYF. The CDR3 DNA is TGTGCCAGCAGTTCTAGCGGGAGCAACTACGAGCAGTACTTC. The full variable domain, in which reference TRBV11-2 and TRBJ2-7 provide the parts outside the CDR3, is EAGVAQSPRYKIIEKRQSVAFWCNPISGHATLYWYQQILGQGPKLLIQFQNNGVVDDSQLPKDRFSAERLKGVDSTLKIQPAKLEDSAVYLCASSSSGSNYEQYFGPGTRLTVT.

In its sample, this clonotype was seen a few times. This sequence joins TRBV4-3 and TRBJ2-5, with D perhaps given as TRBD1 or TRBD2 (5 bases each). The V end lost 1 base, the J end lost 3 bases, and 12 bases lay between the germline ends. CDR3 length equals 15 residues. Germline CDR1 is LGHNA and CDR2 is YSLEER. This CDR3 reads CASSQAPGPKETQYF. The CDR3 region has the DNA TGCGCCAGCAGCCAAGCCCCGGGACCCAAAGAGACCCAGTACTTC.

The gene calls are TRBV27 and TRBJ2-3; 8 bases align to TRBD1. Per germline, CDR1 MNHEY and CDR2 SMNVEV (reference sequence). This CDR3 spans 15 amino acids. V dropped 5 bases and J dropped 3; count of bases not matched to a gene: 7. The CDR3, as DNA: TGTGCCAGCAGTATAGCAGGGGGCTGGACAGATACGCAGTATTTT. This gives the protein CASSIAGGWTDTQYF.

This rearrangement joins TRBV2 to TRBJ2-2; 9 nucleotides line up with TRBD1. J lost 5 bases, V lost 6 bases, and 4 bases had no gene match. Looked up from germline, CDR1 is SNHLY and CDR2 is FYNNEI. The CDR3 length is 14 residues. CDR3 in amino acids: CASRGGQGTGELFF. Written as DNA, the CDR3 is TGTGCCAGCAGGGGCGGACAGGGGACCGGGGAGCTGTTTTTT.

V usage is TRBV20-1 and J usage is TRBJ2-7; weak D call: TRBD1 (5 bases). The CDR3 sequence is 15 residues long. CDR1 is DFQATT, CDR2 SNEGSKA, per germline (reference sequence). Deletions cut 0 bases from V and 2 bases from J, with 14 bases between. This CDR3 is CSARDLWGEPYEQYF. CDR3 sequence (DNA): TGCAGTGCTAGAGATCTATGGGGCGAACCCTACGAGCAGTACTTC.

This clonotype has just a few counts. CDR3: CSVRDRSQGEQYF. The CDR3 nucleotides are TGCAGCGTAAGGGACAGATCCCAGGGGGAGCAGTACTTC. The rearrangement links TRBV29-1 to TRBJ2-7; 7 nucleotides match TRBD1. Trimming at V came to 6 bases and at J to 7 bases, leaving 12 bases not matched to a gene. Germline-derived CDR1 and CDR2 are SQVTM and ANQGSEA. CDR3 length: 13 amino acids.

Only a few counts were recorded for this clonotype. This chain links TRBV27 with TRBJ2-1; 10 bases fit TRBD2. Germline trimming cut 0 bases from V and 11 bases from J; bases unmatched to any gene: 13. The germline V gene encodes CDR1 MNHEY and CDR2 SMNVEV (reference sequence). This CDR3 is 17 amino acids long. The CDR3 coding sequence is TGTGCCAGCAGTTTATCGGTTTCTAGCGGGAGTGGGTTGAAGCAGTTCTTC. This codes for CASSLSVSSGSGLKQFF.

CDR3 sequence reads: CAWNGGISYNEQFF. CDR3 bases: TGTGCCTGGAATGGAGGGATCTCCTACAATGAGCAGTTCTTC. V usage is TRBV30 and J usage is TRBJ2-1; weak D call: TRBD2 (6 bases). The CDR3 runs 14 residues. V gave up 4 bases and J gave up 0 bases, with 10 bases separating them. Germline V gives CDR1 GTSNPN, CDR2 SVGIG (reference sequence). Drawing the rest from reference TRBV30 and TRBJ2-1, the complete variable domain is SQTIHQWPATLVQPVGSPLSLECTVEGTSNPNLYWYRQAAGRGLQLLFYSVGIGQISSEVPQNLSASRPQDRQFILSSKKLLLSDSGFYLCAWNGGISYNEQFFGPGTRLTVL.

The chain combines TRBV6-5 with TRBJ2-2; TRBD2 aligns across 9 bases. This CDR3 has 15 residues. V was pared by 2 bases and J by 4 bases, with 2 bases of the junction left unmatched. Germline V gene lookup returns CDR1 MNHEY and CDR2 SVGAGI. CDR3 DNA: TGTGCCAGCAGTTACGGCGGGAGGGCCACCGGGGAGCTGTTTTTT. Translation gives CASSYGGRATGELFF.

The gene calls are TRBV19 and TRBJ2-4; 9 nucleotides agree with TRBD1. The germline gives CDR1 LNHDA, CDR2 SQIVND (reference sequence). V trimming: 10 bases; J trimming: 4 bases; junction bases outside the gene matches: 5. This CDR3 has 13 amino acids. CDR3 residues: CATIDRGKNIQYF. The CDR3 coding sequence is TGTGCCACAATCGACAGGGGGAAAAACATTCAGTACTTC.

This clonotype was observed a handful of times. The chain links TRBV20-1 to TRBJ1-2, with TRBD1 as a possible D gene (6 bases). This CDR3 has 12 amino acids. From germline, CDR1 is DFQATT and CDR2 SNEGSKA (reference sequence). V was trimmed by 4 bases and J by 8 bases, leaving 14 bases between them. This CDR3 is CSAMLGAEGYTF. CDR3 sequence (DNA): TGCAGTGCTATGTTGGGGGCGGAGGGCTACACCTTC.

The chain joins TRBV20-1 to TRBJ2-5; 11 nucleotides align to TRBD2. CDR1 DFQATT and CDR2 SNEGSKA come from the germline V gene (reference sequence). V lost 1 base, J lost 7 bases, and 8 bases stayed unmatched. The CDR3 length is 15 residues. CDR3 region: CSARGGTSGTVTQYF. The CDR3 nucleotides read TGCAGTGCTAGAGGTGGGACTAGCGGAACGGTGACCCAGTACTTC.

The chain uses TRBV5-1 and TRBJ1-1; D is undetermined. V was clipped by 0 bases and J by 0 bases, with 9 bases between them. CDR1 and CDR2 from the germline V gene are SGHRS and YFSETQ. The CDR3 totals 15 residues. The CDR3 here is CASSLERFVNTEAFF. The CDR3 coding sequence is TGCGCCAGCAGCTTGGAAAGGTTCGTGAACACTGAAGCTTTCTTT.

The chain combines TRBV5-1 with TRBJ2-3; D unclear. The CDR3 has 14 residues. CDR1 is SGHRS, CDR2 YFSETQ, per germline. Trimming removed 5 bases from V and 1 base from J, with 11 bases in between. CDR3 sequence (DNA): TGCGCCAGCAGTACGGACGCGGGCACAGATACGCAGTATTTT. It translates to CASSTDAGTDTQYF.

The V call is TRBV6-5, the J call TRBJ2-1, with 8 nucleotides matching TRBD1. The CDR3 totals 17 residues. Trimming at V came to 4 bases and at J to 9 bases, leaving 17 bases not matched to a gene. Germline lookup yields CDR1 MNHEY and CDR2 SVGAGI. CDR3 DNA sequence: TGTGCCAGCAGTTCCCACACAACAGGGGGGAGGCTTGGTGAGCAGTTCTTC. Protein product: CASSSHTTGGRLGEQFF.

The J gene is TRBJ2-7, the V gene TRBV5-1; no firm D call. Trimming took off 0 bases at V and 7 bases at J, with 14 bases between the two ends. In germline, CDR1 is SGHRS, CDR2 YFSETQ. This CDR3 comprises 14 residues. Here the CDR3 DNA reads TGCGCCAGCAGCTTGGGAGGCTCTCTGGGGGAGCAGTACTTC. Protein sequence: CASSLGGSLGEQYF.

The table lists this clonotype with a few counts. The chain is built from TRBV7-2 and TRBJ2-1, with D uncertain. Deletions cut 0 bases from V and 8 bases from J, with 14 bases between. The CDR3 loop spans 15 amino acids. The V gene's germline CDR1 is SGHTA and CDR2 FQGNSA. The CDR3 bases are TGTGCCAGCAGCTTAGCGGACCTTAGAGGCCATGAGCAGTTCTTC. Translated: CASSLADLRGHEQFF.

The chain recombines TRBV5-4 with TRBJ2-1, with 9 bases lining up with TRBD2. Germline CDR1 is SGHNT and CDR2 is YYREEE (reference sequence). Trimming at V came to 4 bases and at J to 5 bases, leaving 13 bases not matched to a gene. This CDR3 is 17 amino acids long. The CDR3 sequence: CASSPPISGSVHNEQFF. The CDR3 nucleotides read TGTGCCAGCAGCCCTCCAATTAGCGGGAGTGTGCACAATGAGCAGTTCTTC. Combining the CDR3 with reference TRBV5-4 and TRBJ2-1 gives the whole variable domain ETGVTQSPTHLIKTRGQQVTLRCSSQSGHNTVSWYQQALGQGPQFIFQYYREEENGRGNFPPRFSGLQFPNYSSELNVNALELDDSALYLCASSPPISGSVHNEQFFGPGTRLTVL.

This clonotype has a count of ten or more. One junction end disagrees with the germline gene, perhaps due to a read error. The V gene is TRBV5-1, the J gene TRBJ2-5; no firm D call. The CDR3 totals 13 residues. Germline values: CDR1 SGHRS, CDR2 YFSETQ. The CDR3 DNA follows: TGTGCCAGCAGCTTAGAAAGTCAAGAGACCCAGTACTTC. Encoded protein: CASSLESQETQYF.

This chain connects TRBV6-1 to TRBJ2-7; 8 nucleotides line up with TRBD1. Losses at the gene ends were 5 bases for V and 3 bases for J; bases not matched to a gene: 9. The CDR3 extends over 15 amino acids. CDR1 MNHNS and CDR2 SASEGT come from the germline V gene. Here the CDR3 reads CASSKTGTGDYEQYF. In DNA, the CDR3 is TGTGCCAGCAGTAAGACCGGGACAGGTGACTACGAGCAGTACTTC.

CDR3 sequence (DNA): TGTGCCAGCAGTCCCCCGAAGGGGGCCCAGTACTTC. It is translated as CASSPPKGAQYF. V usage is TRBV7-3 and J usage is TRBJ2-5, with D possibly matching TRBD1 (6 bases). Trimming shortened V by 6 bases and J by 9 bases, and 14 bases separated the two germline ends. Germline CDR1 and CDR2: SGHTA and FQGTGA. The CDR3 loop spans 12 amino acids.

This clonotype came up a few times. This rearrangement joins TRBV7-9 to TRBJ1-5, with D perhaps matching TRBD1 (5 bases). The CDR3 has 15 residues. CDR1 is SEHNR, CDR2 FQNEAQ, per germline (reference sequence). Deletions cut 6 bases from V and 2 bases from J, with 14 bases between. The CDR3 region has the DNA TGTGCCAGCAGTGCTGGGGCGTTGGGCAATCAGCCCCAGCATTTT. Protein product: CASSAGALGNQPQHF.

This clonotype turned up a few times. The chain uses TRBV19 and TRBJ2-1; D not certain. CDR1 is LNHDA and CDR2 is SQIVND in the germline V gene (reference sequence). Trimming cost V 1 base and J 0 bases, with 7 bases left between them. This CDR3 contains 15 residues. This CDR3 reads CASSIVFSSYNEQFF. DNA of the CDR3: TGTGCCAGTAGTATAGTCTTTAGCTCCTACAATGAGCAGTTCTTC.

The chain combines TRBV25-1 with TRBJ1-2; no clear D gene. Looked up from germline, CDR1 is MGHDK and CDR2 is SYGVNS. V lost 5 bases, J lost 1 base, and 11 bases lay in between. The CDR3 sequence is 14 residues long. CDR3 nucleotide sequence: TGTGCCAGCAGTCCCCTGACATATAACTATGGCTACACCTTC. This codes for CASSPLTYNYGYTF.

This chain joins TRBV4-3 and TRBJ2-1; the D call may be TRBD1 or TRBD2 (5 bases each). The V gene lost 5 bases and the J gene lost 0 bases, with 17 bases spanning the gap. CDR3 size: 17 residues. CDR1 and CDR2 from the germline V gene are LGHNA and YSLEER. In DNA, the CDR3 is TGCGCCAGCAGCTTCATTACGGGGACCAACTCCTACAATGAGCAGTTCTTC. It is translated as CASSFITGTNSYNEQFF.

This clonotype was seen a handful of times. This may be a read error, as it is one base from a much larger clone. The chain links TRBV3-1 to TRBJ2-5, with D uncertain. Per germline, CDR1 LGHDT and CDR2 YNNKEL (reference sequence). The CDR3 runs 10 residues. The CDR3 DNA follows: TGTGCCAGCAGCCAACAGACCCAGTACTTC. Protein product: CASSQQTQYF.

This chain links TRBV6-1 with TRBJ2-7, with 13 bases lining up with TRBD2. Unmatched junction bases numbered 6, after V lost 7 bases and J lost 3 bases. The CDR3 is made up of 15 amino acids. Germline V lookup: CDR1 MNHNS, CDR2 SASEGT. In DNA form, the CDR3 reads TGTGCCAGCACCCCACTAGCGGGAGGGAACTACGAGCAGTACTTC. It translates to CASTPLAGGNYEQYF.

In this sample, this clonotype turned up a few times. This chain connects TRBV5-1 to TRBJ2-1, with 10 positions matching TRBD2. Losses at the gene ends were 4 bases for V and 2 bases for J; bases not matched to a gene: 6. Germline V gene lookup returns CDR1 SGHRS and CDR2 YFSETQ. This CDR3 has 16 amino acids. The CDR3 here is CASSPVAGGTYNEQFF. The CDR3 region has the DNA TGCGCCAGCAGCCCCGTAGCGGGAGGAACCTACAATGAGCAGTTCTTC.